This TCR beta chain was documented in a study of regulatory T cells in long-lasting Graves disease. Study-wide results and limits: Newly diagnosed Graves' patients had higher TCR diversity than persistent ones. Persistent disease showed a preference for TRBV28, TRBJ1-2 and TRBJ2-5. The study found persistent patients shared more public clonotypes (roughly 2,600) than new patients (just over 950).

This clonotype occurred many times. Antigen specificity is unknown. Assembly of TCR beta libraries relied on iRepertoire HTBI primers together with Arm-PCR of CDR3 regions. TCRdb re-called the multiplex PCR reads with MiXCR, one entry per CDR3 protein. Of approximately 250,000 distinct CDR3 sequences in the sample, around 20% were seen once. Time point noted: newly diagnosed GD, antithyroid drugs for less than 3 months. Making the TCR library involved RNA that had been extracted from PBMCs. Per American Thyroid Association guidelines, Graves' disease was diagnosed. V gave up 4 bases and J gave up 7 bases, with 12 bases separating them. This CDR3 contains 13 residues. CDR1 is SGHRS, CDR2 YFSETQ, per germline.

The sequence came from a female donor with Graves disease. Sequenced material: peripheral blood mononuclear cells (PBMCs), taken at new diagnosis, from a patient treated with antithyroid drugs. The chain is built from TRBV5-1 and TRBJ2-1; D unclear. The CDR3 nucleotides are TGCGCCAGCAGCCCTCGTCTAGGGAATGAGCAGTTCTTC. Amino acids: CASSPRLGNEQFF.